These T cell receptor beta chains were read from a single sample in a study of tumor-infiltrating lymphocytes in primary liver carcinoma. TCRdb fed the multiplex PCR reads into MiXCR, producing one record per CDR3 protein. This repertoire shows fewer than 400,000 distinct CDR3 sequences, 45% to 70% found once; its top ten account for approximately 17%. The sequencing sample was made of peripheral blood. Receptors were obtained from a young woman with primary liver carcinoma and hepatitis B virus infection. Both conserved end residues are part of each CDR3. A D gene is named only where the DNA matches it firmly. Some rows mark clone size as missing; the rest say once, few, many or name a class of expanded clone.

clone size	J gene	V gene	D gene	CDR3 DNA	CDR3 protein
.	TRBJ2-1	TRBV7-9	.	TGTGCCAGCACTCCTTACGGTTTGGTGGTTGAGCAGTTCTTC	CASTPYGLVVEQFF
few	TRBJ1-5	TRBV30	.	TGTGCCTGGAACGGGGAAGGTCAGCCCCAGCATTTT	CAWNGEGQPQHF
.	TRBJ1-5	TRBV30	.	TGTGCCTGGAGTACTCAGGGCAATCAGCCCCAGCATTTT	CAWSTQGNQPQHF
.	TRBJ2-1	TRBV20-1	.	TGCAGTGCAATCAGGACTGGGGTTCGCAATAAGCAGTTCTTC	CSAIRTGVRNKQFF
few	TRBJ2-5	TRBV4-1	.	TGCGCCAGCAGCCAGCTCGAGGTTCAAGAGACCCAGTACTTC	CASSQLEVQETQYF
few	TRBJ2-1	TRBV12-3/TRBV12-4	.	TGTGCCAGCAGCACCCCAACCCGCCGGGGGTTCTTC	CASSTPTRRGFF
.	TRBJ2-3	TRBV4-2	.	TGTGCCAGCAGCCAAGAATTTCGCTCGGCGAGCACAGATACGCAGTATTTT	CASSQEFRSASTDTQYF
.	TRBJ2-7	TRBV11-2	TRBD1	TGTACCAGCAGCATGGGACAGTCTTACGAGCAGTACTTC	CTSSMGQSYEQYF
.	TRBJ2-2	TRBV6-1	TRBD2	TGTGTCAGCAGGACTAGCGGGAGTCGGTACACCGGGGAGCTGTTTTTT	CVSRTSGSRYTGELFF
.	TRBJ1-1	TRBV5-1	.	TGCGCCAGCAGCTCGAAGACAGGGAACACTGAAGCTTTCTTT	CASSSKTGNTEAFF
.	TRBJ2-3	TRBV29-1	.	TGCAGCGTTGTTTTGCCTGGGGGGACGCAGTATTTT	CSVVLPGGTQYF
few	TRBJ2-7	TRBV30	.	TGTGCCTGGAGTGTCGGGCTCCCGTACGAGCAGTACTTC	CAWSVGLPYEQYF
few	TRBJ2-7	TRBV10-3	.	TGTGCCATCAGTGGGATCGGAATCGAGCAGTACTTC	CAISGIGIEQYF